A selection of T cell receptor beta chains follows, all from one sample in a study of T-cell memory formation after mild COVID-19. TCRdb recomputed calls from the 5' RACE reads with MiXCR, one row per CDR3 protein. The sample consists of almost 550,000 distinct CDR3 sequences, about a fifth of them appearing once. Sequencing used PBMCs or a T cell subset sorted from them (not recorded which). Receptors originate from an adult woman who had mild COVID-19 (a few samples of this study predate the infection). Cell type and time point are not known. Each CDR3 is given with its conserved first and last residue. The order of the fields is CDR3 protein, CDR3 DNA, clone size, J gene, D gene, V gene. D genes are given only for firm matches. Only part of the rows carry a size: once, few, many, or a class if the clone is expanded.

CDR3: CASSLLRRESHEQYF; DNA: TGTGCCAGCAGCTTGTTACGGCGGGAGTCCCACGAGCAGTACTTC; size: few; J: TRBJ2-7; D: TRBD2; V: TRBV5-6
CDR3: CASSLLVGELFF; DNA: TGTGCCAGCAGCTTACTAGTCGGGGAGCTGTTTTTT; size: few; J: TRBJ2-2; D: -; V: TRBV7-3
CDR3: CATSDWGLAGDDEQFF; DNA: TGTGCCACCAGTGATTGGGGACTAGCGGGAGACGATGAGCAGTTCTTC; size: -; J: TRBJ2-1; D: TRBD2; V: TRBV24-1
CDR3: CAWSRTSGGTSTDTQYF; DNA: TGTGCCTGGAGTCGGACTAGCGGGGGGACTAGCACAGATACGCAGTATTTT; size: few; J: TRBJ2-3; D: TRBD2; V: TRBV30
CDR3: CASSLFYRNYEQYF; DNA: TGTGCCAGCAGTTTATTCTACCGGAACTACGAGCAGTACTTC; size: few; J: TRBJ2-7; D: -; V: TRBV27
CDR3: CASSPGTGLPEQYF; DNA: TGTGCCAGCAGTCCCGGGACAGGGTTGCCCGAGCAGTACTTC; size: few; J: TRBJ2-7; D: TRBD1; V: TRBV12-3/TRBV12-4
CDR3: CASSTLAGEGETQYF; DNA: TGTGCCAGCAGCACGTTAGCGGGAGAGGGAGAGACCCAGTACTTC; size: few; J: TRBJ2-5; D: TRBD2; V: TRBV4-2
CDR3: CATSDSQRVYEQYF; DNA: TGTGCCACCAGTGATTCACAGCGGGTCTACGAGCAGTACTTC; size: few; J: TRBJ2-7; D: -; V: TRBV24-1
CDR3: CATSGGQGFYNEQFF; DNA: TGTGCCACCAGCGGGGGACAGGGGTTCTACAATGAGCAGTTCTTC; size: -; J: TRBJ2-1; D: TRBD1; V: TRBV15
CDR3: CASSPGIGDEKLFF; DNA: TGTGCCAGCTCTCCGGGAATCGGCGATGAAAAACTGTTTTTT; size: few; J: TRBJ1-4; D: -; V: TRBV18
CDR3: CASSQHLGINEQYF; DNA: TGTGCCAGCAGCCAGCACCTGGGGATCAACGAGCAGTACTTC; size: -; J: TRBJ2-7; D: -; V: TRBV11-2
CDR3: CASSWDFLRTTDTQYF; DNA: TGTGCCAGCAGTTGGGACTTTTTGCGGACCACAGATACGCAGTATTTT; size: few; J: TRBJ2-3; D: -; V: TRBV27
CDR3: CASSPRQRGSSYEQYF; DNA: TGTGCCAGCAGCCCCCGTCAGCGGGGTAGCTCCTACGAGCAGTACTTC; size: -; J: TRBJ2-7; D: TRBD2; V: TRBV7-8
CDR3: CAGSGTPGAGTQYF; DNA: TGTGCCGGCAGTGGGACTCCGGGGGCTGGGACCCAGTACTTC; size: few; J: TRBJ2-5; D: -; V: TRBV2
CDR3: CASSIGTVGYEQYF; DNA: TGTGCCAGTAGTATTGGGACGGTTGGGTACGAGCAGTACTTC; size: many; J: TRBJ2-7; D: -; V: TRBV19
CDR3: CASSRDWRGMRQGNEQFF; DNA: TGTGCCAGCAGCCGGGATTGGAGGGGAATGAGGCAAGGGAATGAGCAGTTCTTC; size: -; J: TRBJ2-1; D: -; V: TRBV7-2
CDR3: CASSRLSGGNFGAGELFF; DNA: -; size: few; J: TRBJ2-2; D: -; V: TRBV7-3
CDR3: CASSLTGAGQPQHF; DNA: TGCGCCAGCAGCCTGACGGGCGCGGGTCAGCCCCAGCATTTT; size: few; J: TRBJ1-5; D: -; V: TRBV5-1
CDR3: CSVPGRANEQFF; DNA: TGCAGCGTGCCCGGGAGGGCAAATGAGCAGTTCTTC; size: few; J: TRBJ2-1; D: TRBD2; V: TRBV29-1
CDR3: CASSSDADTQYF; DNA: TGTGCCAGCTCATCCGACGCAGATACGCAGTATTTT; size: many; J: TRBJ2-3; D: -; V: TRBV18
CDR3: CASSYGDSNNEQFF; DNA: TGTGCCAGCAGTTACGGAGACTCCAACAATGAGCAGTTCTTC; size: few; J: TRBJ2-1; D: -; V: TRBV6-5
CDR3: CASSPNAVIIHEQYF; DNA: TGTGCCAGCAGCCCGAACGCGGTGATAATTCATGAGCAGTACTTC; size: few; J: TRBJ2-7; D: -; V: TRBV7-9
CDR3: CASSLLNYGYTF; DNA: TGTGCCAGCAGTCTCCTGAACTATGGCTACACCTTC; size: many; J: TRBJ1-2; D: -; V: TRBV3-1
CDR3: CSARRGQGARQPQHF; DNA: TGCAGTGCTAGGCGGGGACAGGGGGCACGTCAGCCCCAGCATTTT; size: few; J: TRBJ1-5; D: TRBD1; V: TRBV20-1
CDR3: CASSVQGAQETQYF; DNA: TGTGCCAGCAGCGTCCAGGGAGCACAAGAGACCCAGTACTTC; size: few; J: TRBJ2-5; D: -; V: TRBV7-6
CDR3: CASSRDRGSYGYTF; DNA: TGTGCCAGTAGTAGGGACAGGGGATCCTATGGCTACACCTTC; size: -; J: TRBJ1-2; D: TRBD1; V: TRBV19
CDR3: CASSLYRLSTDTQYF; DNA: TGTGCCAGCAGTTTATATCGCCTATCCACAGATACGCAGTATTTT; size: -; J: TRBJ2-3; D: -; V: TRBV27
CDR3: CATSDWRGNEQFF; DNA: TGTGCCACCAGTGATTGGCGCGGGAATGAGCAGTTCTTC; size: -; J: TRBJ2-1; D: -; V: TRBV24-1